These T cell receptor beta chains were read from a single sample in a study of blood T cell repertoires in COVID-19. The table came from immunoSEQ multiplex PCR; TCRdb's copy has only in-frame clones and leaves some out. The sample carries fewer than 20,000 clones, 80% to 90% recorded once. The specimen sequenced was peripheral blood. All receptors come from a human donor with active COVID-19. The donor label of this sample is uncertain. The CDR3 runs from the conserved cysteine through the conserved F or W. A D gene is named only where the DNA matches it firmly. Clone size is not always given. Where it is, it says once, few, many or a class for expanded clones.

>.|TRBV29-1|TRBD1|TRBJ2-1
TGCAGCTTTGGGACAGGGGCAGGGGATGAGCAGTTCTTC
CSFGTGAGDEQFF
>once|TRBV4-3|TRBD1|TRBJ2-3
TGCGCCAGCAGCCAAGCTTTTACAGGGGAAGATACGCAGTATTTT
CASSQAFTGEDTQYF
>.|TRBV7-3|TRBD1|TRBJ2-5
TGTGCCAGCAGCCCCAGGGGGTTTCAGACCCAGTACTTC
CASSPRGFQTQYF
>.|TRBV13|TRBD2|TRBJ2-3
TGTGCCAGCAGTTCTACTAGCGGGAGTGGCACAGATACGCAGTATTTT
CASSSTSGSGTDTQYF
>.|TRBV24-1|TRBD2|TRBJ2-1
TGTGCCACCAGTGACCCCGGGGGGAGCTCCTACAATGAGCAGTTCTTC
CATSDPGGSSYNEQFF
>.|TRBV18|TRBD2|TRBJ2-4
TGTGCCAGCTCACCGATCGAACAAACTAGCGGGTATCAGTACTTC
CASSPIEQTSGYQYF
>.|TRBV3-1/TRBV3-2|TRBD1|TRBJ2-1
TGTGCCAGCAGCCAGGGGACAGGGAATGAGCAGTTCTTC
CASSQGTGNEQFF
>.|TRBV7-9|.|TRBJ1-5
TGTGCCAGCAGCTTAGATGGGCCAAGCTTCGATCAGCCCCAGCATTTT
CASSLDGPSFDQPQHF
>.|TRBV2|.|TRBJ2-1
TGTGCCAGCAGTGAAGGTCCTAGACATGAGCAGTTCTTC
CASSEGPRHEQFF
>.|TRBV11-3|.|TRBJ2-1
TGTGCCAGCAGCTTAGAGGGCCTCGGTCCCTACAATGAGCAGTTCTTC
CASSLEGLGPYNEQFF
>.|TRBV7-2|TRBD1|TRBJ2-7
TGTGCCAGCAGCTCTTCCCCAGGGGGCCGGCGCGAGCAGTACTTC
CASSSSPGGRREQYF
>.|TRBV4-1|.|TRBJ1-2
TGCGCCAGCAGCCAAGGCCCCGAGGGAAGAGGAAACTATGGCTACACCTTC
CASSQGPEGRGNYGYTF
>.|TRBV14|TRBD2|TRBJ2-7
TGTGCCAGCAGCCCTATCGGGACTAGCGGGGCCTACGAGCAGTACTTC
CASSPIGTSGAYEQYF
>.|TRBV19|.|TRBJ2-5
TGTGCCAGTAAGAGCGATCTACAAGAGACCCAGTACTTC
CASKSDLQETQYF
>.|TRBV7-8|TRBD1|TRBJ1-1
TGTGCCAGCAGCTGGGGACAGGGGACCACTGAAGCTTTCTTT
CASSWGQGTTEAFF
>.|TRBV5-1|TRBD2|TRBJ2-1
TGCGCCAGCGCCTTAACTAGCGGGAGTCCCAATGAGCAGTTCTTC
CASALTSGSPNEQFF
>.|TRBV21-1|.|TRBJ1-4
TGTGCCAGCAGCAACCGGGACAGGGGGCGTCTGGCTAATGAAAAACTGTTTTTT
CASSNRDRGRLANEKLFF
>.|TRBV5-6|TRBD2|TRBJ2-5
TGTGCCAGCAGCGCAACTAGCGGGGGGGAAGAGACCCAGTACTTC
CASSATSGGEETQYF
>.|TRBV12-3/TRBV12-4|.|TRBJ2-5
TGTGCCAGCAGTTTAAGGGGGAAGGAGACCCAGTACTTC
CASSLRGKETQYF
>.|TRBV5-1|.|TRBJ2-6
TGCGCCAGCAGCTTGGCAGGGGACCGGGGCTTCGGGGCCAACGTCCTGACTTTC
CASSLAGDRGFGANVLTF
>.|TRBV9|TRBD2|TRBJ2-1
TGTGCCAGCAGCGTAGTGGGGACTAGCGGGAATGAGCAGTTCTTC
CASSVVGTSGNEQFF
>.|TRBV3-1/TRBV3-2|.|TRBJ2-2
TGTGCCAGCAGCCAAGAAGCGGACACCGGGGAGCTGTTTTTT
CASSQEADTGELFF
>once|TRBV5-4|.|TRBJ2-3
TGTGCCAGCAGCTTGTTCGCAGATACGCAGTATTTT
CASSLFADTQYF
>.|TRBV11-1|TRBD2|TRBJ2-3
TGTGCCAGCAGCTTAGTTGCGGGGGGGACCAGGGATACGCAGTATTTT
CASSLVAGGTRDTQYF
>.|TRBV9|TRBD2|TRBJ2-3
TGTGCCAGCAGCGTACTTGGGACTAGCGGAGATACGCAGTATTTT
CASSVLGTSGDTQYF
>.|TRBV15|TRBD2|TRBJ2-5
TGTGCCACCAGCAGACGCACTAGCGGGATACAAGAGACCCAGTACTTC
CATSRRTSGIQETQYF
>few|TRBV6-4|TRBD2|TRBJ2-3
TGTGCCAGCAGCCCGGGAGGGGGCACAGATACGCAGTATTTT
CASSPGGGTDTQYF
>.|TRBV18|TRBD1|TRBJ1-1
TGTGCCAGCTCACCGACAGGGACTTCTGAAGCTTTCTTT
CASSPTGTSEAFF
>.|TRBV6-2/TRBV6-3|.|TRBJ2-7
TGTGCCAGCGGTTTTAGCGAGCAGTACTTC
CASGFSEQYF
>.|TRBV7-8|TRBD1|TRBJ2-3
TGTGCCAGCAGCTCCTGGGACAGGGGCCCAGATACGCAGTATTTT
CASSSWDRGPDTQYF
>.|TRBV9|.|TRBJ2-5
TGTGCCAGCAGCGTAGGCAGGGGAGAGACCCAGTACTTC
CASSVGRGETQYF